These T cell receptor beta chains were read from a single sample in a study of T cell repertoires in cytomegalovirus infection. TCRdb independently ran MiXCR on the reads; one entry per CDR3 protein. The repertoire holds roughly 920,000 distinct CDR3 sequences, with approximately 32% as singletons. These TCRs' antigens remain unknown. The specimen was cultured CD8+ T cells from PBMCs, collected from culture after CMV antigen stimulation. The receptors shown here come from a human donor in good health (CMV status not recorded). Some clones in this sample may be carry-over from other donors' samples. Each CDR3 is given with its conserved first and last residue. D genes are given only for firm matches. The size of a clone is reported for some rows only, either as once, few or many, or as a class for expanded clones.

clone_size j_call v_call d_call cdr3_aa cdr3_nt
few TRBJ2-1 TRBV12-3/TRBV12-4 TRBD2 CASSLDLGTSGGVDSYNEQFF TGTGCCAGCAGTTTAGATCTGGGGACTAGCGGGGGGGTAGACTCCTACAATGAGCAGTTCTTC
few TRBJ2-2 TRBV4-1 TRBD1 CASSPSGQSFTGELFF TGCGCCAGCAGCCCATCGGGACAGTCCTTCACCGGGGAGCTGTTTTTT
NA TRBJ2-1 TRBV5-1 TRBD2 CASSLGTSGGHNEQFF TGCGCCAGCAGCTTAGGGACTAGCGGGGGCCACAATGAGCAGTTCTTC
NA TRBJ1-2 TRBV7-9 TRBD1 CASSLEQGEGYGYTF TGTGCCAGCAGCTTAGAACAGGGGGAAGGCTATGGCTACACCTTC
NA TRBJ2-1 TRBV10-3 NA CAISDRTSDNEQFF TGTGCCATCAGTGACAGGACATCGGACAATGAGCAGTTCTTC
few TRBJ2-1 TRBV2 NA CASSEFGSDYNEQFF TGTGCCAGCAGTGAATTCGGTTCGGACTACAATGAGCAGTTCTTC
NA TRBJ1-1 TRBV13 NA CASSRSRGRTEAFF TGTGCCAGCAGCCGCTCCAGGGGTCGCACTGAAGCTTTCTTT
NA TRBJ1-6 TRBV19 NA CASSIRRNSPLHF TGTGCCAGTAGTATACGTCGTAATTCACCCCTCCACTTT
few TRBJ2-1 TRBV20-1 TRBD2 CSASMRGGWYNEQFF TGCAGTGCTAGTATGCGGGGGGGCTGGTATAATGAGCAGTTCTTC
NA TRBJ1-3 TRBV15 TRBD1 CATMDRGAGNTIYF TGTGCCACCATGGACAGGGGGGCTGGAAACACCATATATTTT
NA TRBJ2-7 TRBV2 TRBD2 CASSVGDSGGEYEQYF TGTGCCAGCAGCGTCGGAGACAGCGGGGGGGAATACGAGCAGTACTTC
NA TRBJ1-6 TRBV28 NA CASSLLNNSPLHF TGTGCCAGCAGTTTGTTAAATAATTCACCCCTCCACTTT
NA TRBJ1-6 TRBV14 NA CASSQDEGFYNSPLHF TGTGCCAGCAGCCAAGATGAAGGCTTCTATAATTCACCCCTCCACTTT
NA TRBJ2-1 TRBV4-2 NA CASSQDGAGTYNEQFF TGTGCCAGCAGCCAAGATGGAGCGGGTACCTACAATGAGCAGTTCTTC
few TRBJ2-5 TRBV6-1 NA CASSEAGQTQYF TGTGCCAGCAGTGAAGCGGGACAGACCCAGTACTTC
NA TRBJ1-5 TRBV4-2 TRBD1 CASSHIQGADQPQHF TGTGCCAGCAGCCACATACAGGGGGCAGATCAGCCCCAGCATTTT
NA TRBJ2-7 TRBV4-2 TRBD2 CASSQLAGGRSSYEQYF TGTGCCAGCAGCCAACTAGCGGGGGGCCGAAGCTCCTACGAGCAGTACTTC
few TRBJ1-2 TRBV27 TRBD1 CASSIGQGSGYTF TGTGCCAGCAGTATCGGACAGGGGAGCGGCTACACCTTC
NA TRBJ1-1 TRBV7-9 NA CASSPRNPNTEAFF TGTGCCAGCAGCCCCAGAAATCCGAACACTGAAGCTTTCTTT
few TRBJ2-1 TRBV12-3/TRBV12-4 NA CASGGAGAYNEQFF TGTGCCAGCGGGGGGGCGGGGGCCTACAATGAGCAGTTCTTC
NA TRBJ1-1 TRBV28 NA CASSFPLSEAFF TGTGCCAGCAGTTTCCCACTTTCGGAAGCTTTCTTT
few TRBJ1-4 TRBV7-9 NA CASSLLNEKLFF TGTGCCAGCAGCTTATTGAATGAAAAACTGTTTTTT
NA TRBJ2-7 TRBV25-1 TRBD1 CASSEWGTGISSYEQYF TGTGCCAGCAGTGAATGGGGGACAGGGATTAGCTCCTACGAGCAGTACTTC
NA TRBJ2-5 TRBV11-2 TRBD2 CASSLSGGLGRTQYF TGTGCCAGCAGCCTTAGCGGGGGCCTCGGAAGGACCCAGTACTTC
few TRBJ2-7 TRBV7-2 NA CASSPRRGPGEQYF TGTGCCAGCAGCCCCAGGAGGGGGCCGGGGGAGCAGTACTTC
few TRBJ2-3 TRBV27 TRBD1 CASSPFRTGRITDTQYF TGTGCCAGCAGCCCCTTTCGGACAGGTAGAATCACAGATACGCAGTATTTT
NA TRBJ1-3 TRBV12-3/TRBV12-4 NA CANSPLGDTYF TGTGCCAACAGTCCCCTTGGGGACACATATTTT
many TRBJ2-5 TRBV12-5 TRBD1 CASGLWQGAGETQYF TGTGCTAGTGGTTTGTGGCAGGGGGCGGGGGAGACCCAGTACTTC
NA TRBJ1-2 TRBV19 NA CASRTGAPYGYTF TGTGCCAGTAGGACCGGGGCACCCTATGGCTACACCTTC
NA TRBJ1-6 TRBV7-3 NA CVSSFGNRGIEYNSPLHF TGTGTCAGCAGCTTCGGGAATCGGGGGATTGAGTATAATTCACCCCTCCACTTT
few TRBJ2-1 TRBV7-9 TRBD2 CASSLADGGEVF TGTGCCAGCAGCTTAGCTGACGGGGGGGAGGTCTTC
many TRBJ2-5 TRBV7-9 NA CASSPGNQETQYF TGTGCCAGCAGCCCCGGGAACCAAGAGACCCAGTACTTC
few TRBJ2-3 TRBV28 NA CASSLLVADTQYF TGTGCCAGCAGTTTATTGGTGGCTGATACGCAGTATTTT